This T cell receptor (beta chain) is from a study of radiation and T cells in renal cell carcinoma. Study conclusions and caveats: Top tumor clonotypes rose in blood 2 weeks post-radiation, then contracted.

Time point reported: blood 2 weeks post-SBRT. The sample's treatment: 15 Gy SBRT to primary tumor, nephrectomy 4 weeks later. After SBRT, blood was collected at 2 and 4 weeks, plus baseline. Libraries were prepared by immunoSEQ multiplex PCR; TCRdb keeps only in-frame clonotypes and omits some of them. Of some 120,000 clones listed, roughly 91% are singletons. V lost 0 bases to trimming and J lost 1 base, with 7 bases between them. The CDR3 is 15 amino acids. The germline V gene has CDR1 MNHEY and CDR2 SVGAGI. Details on this clone: Its antigen is not identified.

The sequencing used blood, collected from a patient whose treatment included radiotherapy and nephrectomy. The TCR was taken from a woman in her 70s with renal cell carcinoma. The chain couples TRBV6-5 to TRBJ1-5; D remains ambiguous. CDR3: CASSYSGRSNQPQHF. The CDR3 DNA reads as TGTGCCAGCAGTTACTCTGGGCGGAGCAATCAGCCCCAGCATTTT.